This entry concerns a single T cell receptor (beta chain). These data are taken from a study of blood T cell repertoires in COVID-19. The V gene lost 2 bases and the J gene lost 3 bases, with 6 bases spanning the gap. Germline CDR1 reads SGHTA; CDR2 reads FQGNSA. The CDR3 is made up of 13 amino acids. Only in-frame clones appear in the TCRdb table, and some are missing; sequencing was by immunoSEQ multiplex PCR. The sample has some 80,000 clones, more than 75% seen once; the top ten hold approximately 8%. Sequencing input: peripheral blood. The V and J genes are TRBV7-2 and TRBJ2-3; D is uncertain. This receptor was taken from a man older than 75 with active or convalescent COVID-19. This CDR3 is CASSLPVTDTQYF. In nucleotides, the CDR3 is TGTGCCAGCAGCTTACCAGTAACAGATACGCAGTATTTT.